These T cell receptor beta chains were read from a single sample in a study of shared clonotypes between healthy human individuals. Assay used: immunoSEQ multiplex PCR; TCRdb lists only in-frame clones, some missing. The sample records over a million clones, over 95% being singletons. Sequences were obtained from naive CD4+ T cells sorted from blood. These receptors originate from a man aged 25 to 40 in good health. CDR3s include the opening cysteine and the closing phenylalanine or tryptophan. The order of the fields is CDR3 protein, CDR3 DNA, J gene, clone size, D gene, V gene. A D gene is named only where the DNA matches it firmly. Only some rows state a clone size, as once, few, many or a class for expanded clones.

CSVLPYRGGEETQYF	TGCAGCGTGCTACCCTACAGGGGAGGAGAAGAGACCCAGTACTTC	TRBJ2-5	NA	NA	TRBV29-1
CATSIGRSEGYEQYF	TGTGCCACCAGCATAGGACGTTCGGAAGGCTACGAGCAGTACTTC	TRBJ2-7	NA	NA	TRBV15
CASSFGLAGGAGSEQFF	TGCGCCAGCAGCTTTGGACTAGCGGGAGGAGCGGGAAGTGAGCAGTTCTTC	TRBJ2-1	NA	TRBD2	TRBV5-1
CASSLDRAETQYF	TGTGCCAGCAGCTTAGACAGGGCAGAGACCCAGTACTTC	TRBJ2-5	NA	TRBD1	TRBV5-4
CASSRRSGALEQYF	TGTGCCAGCAGCCGGCGGTCAGGGGCTCTCGAGCAGTACTTC	TRBJ2-7	NA	NA	TRBV5-4
CASSQFDRVGTDTQYF	TGCGCCAGCAGTCAATTCGACAGGGTGGGCACAGATACGCAGTATTTT	TRBJ2-3	NA	TRBD1	TRBV23-1
CAISETGLAGYNEQFF	TGTGCCATCAGTGAAACAGGACTAGCGGGTTACAATGAGCAGTTCTTC	TRBJ2-1	once	TRBD2	TRBV10-3
CASILGTRGGYNEQFF	TGCGCCAGCATCCTGGGAACTAGAGGCGGCTACAATGAGCAGTTCTTC	TRBJ2-1	NA	NA	TRBV10-1
CASSPGLAGQKLAQYF	TGTGCCAGCAGTCCGGGACTAGCGGGACAAAAGTTAGCGCAGTACTTC	TRBJ2-7	NA	TRBD2	TRBV5-4
CASSTGVNYGYTF	TGTGCCAGTAGTACAGGGGTAAACTATGGCTACACCTTC	TRBJ1-2	NA	NA	TRBV19
CASSLGLNNEQFF	TGTGCCAGCAGCTTAGGGTTAAACAATGAGCAGTTCTTC	TRBJ2-1	NA	NA	TRBV11-2
CASSQLTNEKLFF	TGTGCCAGCAGCCAGTTGACAAATGAAAAACTGTTTTTT	TRBJ1-4	NA	NA	TRBV14
CASSLRGYNQPQHF	TGTGCCAGTAGTCTCAGGGGGTATAATCAGCCCCAGCATTTT	TRBJ1-5	once	TRBD1	TRBV19
CASSRESYEQYF	TGCGCCAGCAGCCGGGAGTCCTACGAGCAGTACTTC	TRBJ2-7	few	NA	TRBV5-1
CASRMRGGSNQPQHF	TGTGCCAGCCGTATGAGGGGGGGGAGCAATCAGCCCCAGCATTTT	TRBJ1-5	NA	NA	TRBV5-8
CASSSLGGNTIYF	TGTGCCAGCAGCTCCCTAGGTGGAAACACCATATATTTT	TRBJ1-3	NA	NA	TRBV11-2
CASSLGVETEAFF	TGTGCCAGCAGCTTAGGGGTGGAGACTGAAGCTTTCTTT	TRBJ1-1	NA	NA	TRBV7-9
CASKGNQTGYEQYF	TGTGCCAGTAAAGGGAATCAAACAGGTTACGAGCAGTACTTC	TRBJ2-7	NA	NA	TRBV12-1
CASCQAGSSYNEQFF	TGCGCCAGCTGCCAAGCGGGGAGCTCCTACAATGAGCAGTTCTTC	TRBJ2-1	NA	TRBD2	TRBV5-1
CASSLALKGNAEAFF	TGTGCCAGCAGCTTGGCCCTAAAAGGGAACGCTGAAGCTTTCTTT	TRBJ1-1	NA	NA	TRBV5-4
CASSPEDRVFHSPLHF	TGTGCCAGCAGCCCCGAGGACAGGGTTTTTCATTCACCCCTCCACTTT	TRBJ1-6	NA	TRBD1	TRBV11-2
CASSSPPAEQYF	TGTGCCAGCAGCTCCCCCCCGGCCGAGCAGTACTTC	TRBJ2-7	NA	NA	TRBV5-4
CASSAGLGEAIQYF	TGTGCCAGCAGCGCGGGACTGGGGGAAGCCATTCAGTACTTC	TRBJ2-4	NA	NA	TRBV9
CASSKRIGRGTGELFF	TGTGCCAGCAGTAAAAGGATAGGGAGGGGCACCGGGGAGCTGTTTTTT	TRBJ2-2	NA	TRBD2	TRBV25-1
CSVGLVVAGGIGDTQYF	TGCAGCGTTGGATTGGTCGTAGCGGGAGGGATAGGAGATACGCAGTATTTT	TRBJ2-3	NA	TRBD2	TRBV29-1
CSVNRGNEQFF	TGCAGCGTTAACAGGGGCAATGAGCAGTTCTTC	TRBJ2-1	once	TRBD1	TRBV29-1
CSVEDWDSKNIQYF	TGCAGCGTTGAAGATTGGGACAGTAAAAACATTCAGTACTTC	TRBJ2-4	NA	TRBD1	TRBV29-1
CASTFAGGPVLFF	TGCGCCAGCACTTTCGCGGGAGGGCCGGTGCTGTTTTTT	TRBJ2-2	NA	TRBD2	TRBV10-2
CASSHTRDRGKLVGPQHF	TGCGCCAGCAGTCATACCAGGGACAGGGGGAAGTTAGTGGGGCCCCAGCATTTT	TRBJ1-5	NA	TRBD1	TRBV23-1
CASTPVGAGELFF	TGTGCCAGCACTCCCGTAGGGGCAGGGGAGCTGTTTTTT	TRBJ2-2	once	NA	TRBV9
CASSWSGEEGTDTQYF	TGTGCCAGCAGTTGGTCAGGCGAAGAAGGCACAGATACGCAGTATTTT	TRBJ2-3	NA	NA	TRBV6-5
CASSNIPGLAGGPNEQFF	TGTGCCAGCAGCAATATACCCGGACTAGCGGGAGGGCCCAATGAGCAGTTCTTC	TRBJ2-1	NA	TRBD2	TRBV5-4
CASTIRTDTQYF	TGTGCCAGCACCATTCGGACAGATACGCAGTATTTT	TRBJ2-3	NA	NA	TRBV28
CASSGQGLSQPQHF	TGTGCCAGCAGTGGACAGGGTCTAAGTCAGCCCCAGCATTTT	TRBJ1-5	NA	TRBD1	TRBV28
CASSLDGTDYNEQFF	TGCGCCAGCAGCTTGGACGGGACTGACTACAATGAGCAGTTCTTC	TRBJ2-1	NA	NA	TRBV5-1
CSVGLRDRRSYNEQFF	TGCAGCGTTGGCCTCCGGGACAGACGCTCCTACAATGAGCAGTTCTTC	TRBJ2-1	NA	TRBD1	TRBV29-1
CASSLEAGGPSDTQYF	TGTGCCAGCTCACTGGAAGCGGGAGGGCCGAGTGATACGCAGTATTTT	TRBJ2-3	NA	TRBD2	TRBV18
CATSRDSNEQFF	TGTGCCACCAGCAGAGACAGCAATGAGCAGTTCTTC	TRBJ2-1	once	NA	TRBV15
CASTWGDRGPQSNTGELFF	TGCGCCAGCACCTGGGGGGACAGGGGGCCCCAGTCGAACACCGGGGAGCTGTTTTTT	TRBJ2-2	NA	TRBD1	TRBV5-1
CASSLSFTGRTSYNEQFF	TGTGCCAGCAGCTTATCTTTCACGGGGAGGACGTCTTACAATGAGCAGTTCTTC	TRBJ2-1	once	NA	TRBV7-9
CASSSGNEQYF	TGTGCCAGCAGCTCCGGAAACGAGCAGTACTTC	TRBJ2-7	NA	NA	TRBV5-4
CASSWTGGGNTGELFF	TGCGCCAGCAGCTGGACAGGGGGCGGGAATACCGGGGAGCTGTTTTTT	TRBJ2-2	NA	TRBD1	TRBV5-1
CASSEQGAGYRTDTQYF	TGTGCCAGCAGTGAACAGGGGGCCGGGTATCGGACAGATACGCAGTATTTT	TRBJ2-3	NA	TRBD1	TRBV28
CASSFSWGLRDMNTEAFF	TGTGCCAGCAGTTTTAGCTGGGGGCTGAGAGATATGAACACTGAAGCTTTCTTT	TRBJ1-1	NA	NA	TRBV27
CASGPLYGYTF	TGTGCCTCCGGGCCTCTCTATGGCTACACCTTC	TRBJ1-2	NA	NA	TRBV30
CASSKTGGLNEKLFF	TGCGCCAGCAGCAAAACAGGGGGCCTGAATGAAAAACTGTTTTTT	TRBJ1-4	NA	TRBD1	TRBV10-1
CASSLIMATYNEQFF	TGTGCCAGCAGCTTAATAATGGCTACCTACAATGAGCAGTTCTTC	TRBJ2-1	NA	NA	TRBV7-2
CASSRAGEKSGANVLTF	TGTGCCAGCTCCCGGGCGGGCGAAAAATCTGGGGCCAACGTCCTGACTTTC	TRBJ2-6	once	NA	TRBV18
CASSDGGQPQHF	TGCGCCAGCAGTGATGGGGGACAGCCCCAGCATTTT	TRBJ1-5	NA	NA	TRBV10-1
CASSQDYNPGTSGYPTGELFF	TGCGCCAGCAGCCAAGATTACAACCCAGGGACTAGCGGGTACCCCACCGGGGAGCTGTTTTTT	TRBJ2-2	NA	TRBD2	TRBV4-3
CASSEYSSYEQYF	TGTGCCAGCAGTGAATATAGTAGCTACGAGCAGTACTTC	TRBJ2-7	NA	NA	TRBV25-1
CASSSPWMGQTNEKLFF	TGTGCCAGCAGCTCGCCCTGGATGGGGCAAACTAATGAAAAACTGTTTTTT	TRBJ1-4	once	NA	TRBV13